A single sample gave rise to the 2 T cell receptor beta chains below, sequenced in a study of blood T cell repertoires in COVID-19. The repertoire was sequenced with immunoSEQ multiplex PCR; TCRdb's copy has only in-frame clones and lacks some. This sample has approximately 150,000 clones, with roughly 85% found just once. Sequenced material: peripheral blood. These receptors were taken from a human donor with acute or convalescent COVID-19. The donor label of this sample is uncertain.

The CDR3 sequence: CASSFNGDSPLHF. CDR3 in DNA: TGTGCCAGCAGTTTCAACGGGGATTCACCCCTCCACTTT. This chain uses TRBV12-3 or TRBV12-4 with TRBJ1-6; D is unclear. Trimming took off 3 bases at V and 8 bases at J, with 8 bases between the two ends. The CDR3 extends over 13 amino acids.

The chain carries TRBV7-2 and TRBJ2-1, with D perhaps matching TRBD2 (5 bases). The V gene lost 5 bases and the J gene lost 11 bases, with 22 bases spanning the gap. The CDR3 sequence is 15 residues long. Germline loops: CDR1 SGHTA, CDR2 FQGNSA. The CDR3: CASSTRGGREAKQFF. The CDR3, as DNA: TGTGCCAGCAGCACTAGAGGTGGACGAGAGGCAAAGCAGTTCTTC.